A selection of T cell receptor beta chains follows, all from one sample in a study of OX40 agonist ivuxolimab in advanced cancers. Some clones are missing from TCRdb's copy, which holds only in-frame ones; the method was immunoSEQ multiplex PCR. The table lists under 85,000 clones, roughly 86% of them singletons, with nearly 8% in the top ten. Source: CD4+ or CD8+ T cells sorted from blood, taken in a trial of the OX40 agonist ivuxolimab. The receptors were gathered from an adult with an advanced solid tumor such as melanoma, head and neck, liver or kidney cancer. CDR3s include the opening cysteine and the closing phenylalanine or tryptophan. D genes are given only for firm matches. Expanded clones are given a class, and other clones once, few, many or no size at all.

TRBV5-1	13	TRBJ1-6	.	.	TGCGCCAGCAGCTTGAACAACAATTCACCCCTCCACTTT	CASSLNNNSPLHF
TRBV7-2	18	TRBJ1-5	TRBD1	once	TGTGCCAGCAGCTTAGCCAATACCGGGACAGGGAGATCTCAGCCCCAGCATTTT	CASSLANTGTGRSQPQHF
TRBV7-2	15	TRBJ2-3	.	.	TGTGCCAGCAGCCCCGGGTCGGGAGTCACAGATACGCAGTATTTT	CASSPGSGVTDTQYF
TRBV18	13	TRBJ2-7	.	.	TGTGCCAGCTCAAGGCCTTCCTCCTACGAGCAGTACTTC	CASSRPSSYEQYF
TRBV5-6	15	TRBJ1-5	.	.	TGTGCCAGCAGGAAAGGTTGGAGGGGGAATCAGCCCCAGCATTTT	CASRKGWRGNQPQHF
TRBV2	17	TRBJ2-4	TRBD2	.	TGTGCCAGCAGTGAAACCTTCCTAGCGGGAGGGAAAAACATTCAGTACTTC	CASSETFLAGGKNIQYF
TRBV11-2	15	TRBJ2-7	TRBD2	.	TGTGCCAGCAGACCGGGTGGTAGCGGGAACTACGAGCAGTACTTC	CASRPGGSGNYEQYF
TRBV11-3	14	TRBJ2-2	.	.	TGTGCCAGCAGCCGGGAATTTAGCACCGGGGAGCTGTTTTTT	CASSREFSTGELFF
TRBV27	13	TRBJ2-7	.	.	TGTGCCAGCAGTTTTCGGGGAACCTACGAGCAGTACTTC	CASSFRGTYEQYF
TRBV15	15	TRBJ2-7	.	.	TGTGCCACCAGCAGAGATGCTGGCAGTCCTTACGAGCAGTACTTC	CATSRDAGSPYEQYF
TRBV29-1	13	TRBJ2-1	.	.	TGCAGCGTTGGGACAGAGCCCTACAATGAGCAGTTCTTC	CSVGTEPYNEQFF
TRBV28	15	TRBJ1-4	TRBD1	.	TGTGCCAGCAGTTCGTGGGGGACAGGGGGTGAAAAACTGTTTTTT	CASSSWGTGGEKLFF
TRBV11-2	14	TRBJ2-7	.	.	TGTGCCAGCAGCTTATCGACAGATTCCTACGAGCAGTACTTC	CASSLSTDSYEQYF
TRBV2	17	TRBJ2-1	TRBD1	.	TGTGCCAGCAGTGAAGAGCCCCCAGGGGGCTCTCCCAATGAGCAGTTCTTC	CASSEEPPGGSPNEQFF
TRBV7-9	13	TRBJ2-3	.	few	TGTGCCAGCAGCCCGAGGGGGACAGATACGCAGTATTTT	CASSPRGTDTQYF
TRBV27	12	TRBJ2-2	.	.	TGTGCCAGCAGCCTGATTACCGGGGAGCTGTTTTTT	CASSLITGELFF
TRBV6-4	19	TRBJ2-5	.	.	TGTGCCAGCAGTGCCCTAGGTATGTTAGGGTTTAGAAAAGAAGAGACCCAGTACTTC	CASSALGMLGFRKEETQYF
TRBV28	11	TRBJ2-2	.	.	TGTGCCACCTCCGTAATGAGGGAGCTGTTTTTT	CATSVMRELFF
TRBV18	14	TRBJ2-3	.	.	TGTGCCAGCTCACCACCGCAGTTAGGGGATACGCAGTATTTT	CASSPPQLGDTQYF
TRBV7-2	13	TRBJ2-1	.	.	TGTGCCAGCAGCTTAAACACCTACAATGAGCAGTTCTTC	CASSLNTYNEQFF
TRBV6-8	13	TRBJ1-2	.	once	TGTGCCAGCAAGCGGGGATTCTCCTATGGCTACACCTTC	CASKRGFSYGYTF
TRBV5-4	15	TRBJ1-1	.	.	TGTGCCAGCAGCTTGGTAGCAGGACCGAACACTGAAGCTTTCTTT	CASSLVAGPNTEAFF
TRBV11-2	15	TRBJ2-1	TRBD2	.	TGTGCCAGCAGCTTAGGTAGCGGGAGACCCAATGAGCAGTTCTTC	CASSLGSGRPNEQFF